These 9 T cell receptor beta chains were all obtained from the same sample, sequenced in a study of T cell responses to AZD1222 COVID-19 vaccine. Generated by immunoSEQ multiplex PCR, the TCRdb table keeps only in-frame clones and is missing some. The table includes 80,000 to 130,000 clones, 85% to 90% detected once. Sequenced here: peripheral blood, sampled on day 0 of AZD1222 vaccination. Receptors originate from an adult in good health.

Only a few counts were recorded for this clone. The chain carries TRBV5-1 and TRBJ2-1; 7 bases align to TRBD2. The J segment lost 4 bases and the V segment lost 4 bases, leaving 11 bases of the junction unmatched. The germline V gene has CDR1 SGHRS and CDR2 YFSETQ. The CDR3 runs 16 residues. The CDR3 nucleotides are TGCGCCAGCAGCGTGGCCTTGGCGGGGGTTTACAATGAGCAGTTCTTC. Protein product: CASSVALAGVYNEQFF.

This sequence joins TRBV4-2 and TRBJ2-6; D gene uncertain. The CDR3 sequence is 15 residues long. V was cut by 1 base and J by 1 base, with 5 bases left in between. CDR1 LGHNA and CDR2 YNFKEQ come from the germline V gene. CDR3 sequence (DNA): TGTGCCAGCAGCCAAGGCCAATCTGGGGCCAACGTCCTGACTTTC. It is translated as CASSQGQSGANVLTF.

V usage is TRBV5-1 and J usage is TRBJ1-6; D is uncertain. CDR3 size: 15 residues. Per the germline V gene, CDR1 is SGHRS and CDR2 is YFSETQ. V lost 5 bases to trimming and J lost 3 bases, with 12 bases between them. The CDR3 sequence: CASRIASYYNSPLHF. DNA of the CDR3: TGCGCCAGCAGGATCGCCAGTTACTATAATTCACCCCTCCACTTT.

This chain links TRBV18 with TRBJ2-5; D call uncertain. The CDR3 length is 13 residues. The V and J ends lost 3 bases and 2 bases respectively, with 7 bases between them. Germline CDR1 is KGHSH and CDR2 is LQKENI. The CDR3 nucleotides read TGTGCCAGCTCACCCCCGCAACAAGAGACCCAGTACTTC. Protein sequence: CASSPPQQETQYF.

CDR3 DNA: TGTGCCAGCAGCCCGACACATTTCGATGGCTACACCTTC. It translates to CASSPTHFDGYTF. The rearrangement joins TRBV3-1 (or the pseudogene TRBV3-2) to TRBJ1-2; D gene unclear. CDR3 length: 13 amino acids. Looked up from germline, CDR1 is LGHDT and CDR2 is YNNKEL (reference sequence). The V end lost 4 bases, the J end lost 6 bases, and 12 bases lay between the germline ends.

This chain links TRBV7-2 with TRBJ2-7; possible D gene TRBD2, 6 bases. Looked up from germline, CDR1 is SGHTA and CDR2 is FQGNSA. V lost 3 bases to trimming and J lost 0 bases, with 12 bases between them. CDR3 size: 15 residues. In DNA, the CDR3 is TGTGCCAGCAGCTTCACAGCGGGCTACTCCTACGAGCAGTACTTC. Translating gives CASSFTAGYSYEQYF.

The chain couples TRBV5-1 to TRBJ1-3; 8 nucleotides align to TRBD1. V gave up 5 bases and J gave up 4 bases; unmatched junction bases: 5. This CDR3 is 14 amino acids long. Germline V gene data show CDR1 as SGHRS and CDR2 as YFSETQ. The CDR3 reads CASRQQGAGNTIYF. The CDR3 DNA is TGCGCCAGCAGACAGCAGGGGGCAGGAAACACCATATATTTT.

This clone was observed once. The chain has TRBV5-1 and TRBJ2-1; D remains unclear. The CDR3 has 14 residues. Germline CDR1 and CDR2: SGHRS and YFSETQ. Trimming stripped 4 bases from V and 0 bases from J, with 8 bases between. The DNA for the CDR3 is TGCGCCAGCAGCCGAGGCGGCTCCTACAATGAGCAGTTCTTC. Its protein product is CASSRGGSYNEQFF.

The genes are TRBV30 and TRBJ2-2; D unclear. Germline V CDR1 and CDR2: GTSNPN, SVGIG (reference sequence). V gave up 2 bases and J gave up 2 bases, with 3 bases separating them. The CDR3 is made up of 12 amino acids. The CDR3 protein is CAWSRNTGELFF. The CDR3, as DNA: TGTGCCTGGAGTCGAAACACCGGGGAGCTGTTTTTT.